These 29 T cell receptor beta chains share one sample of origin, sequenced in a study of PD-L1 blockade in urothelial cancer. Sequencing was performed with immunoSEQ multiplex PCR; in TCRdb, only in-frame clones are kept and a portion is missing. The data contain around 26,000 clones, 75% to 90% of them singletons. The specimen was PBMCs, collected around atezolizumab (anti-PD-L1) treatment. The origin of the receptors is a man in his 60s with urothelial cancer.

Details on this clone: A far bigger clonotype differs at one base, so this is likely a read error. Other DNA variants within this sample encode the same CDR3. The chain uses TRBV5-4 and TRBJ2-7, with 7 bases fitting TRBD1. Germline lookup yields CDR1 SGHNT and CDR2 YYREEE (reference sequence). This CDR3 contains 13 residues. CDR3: CASSQRTGREQYF. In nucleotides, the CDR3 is TGCGCCAGCAGCCAACGGACAGGTCGCGAGCAGTACTTC. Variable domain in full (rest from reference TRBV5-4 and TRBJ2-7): ETGVTQSPTHLIKTRGQQVTLRCSSQSGHNTVSWYQQALGQGPQFIFQYYREEENGRGNFPPRFSGLQFPNYSSELNVNALELDDSALYLCASSQRTGREQYFGPGTRLTVT.

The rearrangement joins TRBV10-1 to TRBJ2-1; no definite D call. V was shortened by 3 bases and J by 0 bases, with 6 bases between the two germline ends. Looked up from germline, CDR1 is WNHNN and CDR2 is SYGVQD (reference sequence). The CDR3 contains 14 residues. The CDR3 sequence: CASSDGGSYNEQFF. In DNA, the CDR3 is TGCGCCAGCAGTGACGGTGGCTCCTACAATGAGCAGTTCTTC.

The CDR3 region is CASSVESGPYNEQFF. CDR3 nucleotide sequence: TGTGCCAGCAGCGTAGAAAGCGGTCCCTACAATGAGCAGTTCTTC. The chain uses TRBV9 and TRBJ2-1; maybe TRBD2 (5 bases). The length of the CDR3 is 15 residues. Trimming stripped 0 bases from V and 2 bases from J, with 9 bases between. Germline V gives CDR1 SGDLS, CDR2 YYNGEE.

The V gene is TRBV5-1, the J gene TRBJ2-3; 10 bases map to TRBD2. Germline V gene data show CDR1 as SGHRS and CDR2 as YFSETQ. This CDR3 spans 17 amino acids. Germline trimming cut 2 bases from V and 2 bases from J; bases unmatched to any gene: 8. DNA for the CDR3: TGCGCCAGCAGCTTCGGTCCTAGCGGGAGCTCCACAGATACGCAGTATTTT. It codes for CASSFGPSGSSTDTQYF. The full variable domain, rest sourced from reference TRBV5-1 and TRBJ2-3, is KAGVTQTPRYLIKTRGQQVTLSCSPISGHRSVSWYQQTPGQGLQFLFEYFSETQRNKGNFPGRFSGRQFSNSRSEMNVSTLELGDSALYLCASSFGPSGSSTDTQYFGPGTRLTVL.

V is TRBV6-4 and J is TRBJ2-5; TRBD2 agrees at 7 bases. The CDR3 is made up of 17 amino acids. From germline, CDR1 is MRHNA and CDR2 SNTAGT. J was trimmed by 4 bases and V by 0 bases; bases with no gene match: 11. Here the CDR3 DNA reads TGTGCCAGCAGTGACTCGGGGAATAATGGGGGGGGAGAGACCCAGTACTTC. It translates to CASSDSGNNGGGETQYF.

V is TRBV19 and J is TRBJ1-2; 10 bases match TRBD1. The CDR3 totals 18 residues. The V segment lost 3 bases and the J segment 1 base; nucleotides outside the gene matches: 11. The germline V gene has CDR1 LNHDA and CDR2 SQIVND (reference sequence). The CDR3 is CASSMNTGQGTLNYGYTF. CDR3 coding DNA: TGTGCCAGTAGTATGAACACGGGACAGGGGACTCTTAACTATGGCTACACCTTC.

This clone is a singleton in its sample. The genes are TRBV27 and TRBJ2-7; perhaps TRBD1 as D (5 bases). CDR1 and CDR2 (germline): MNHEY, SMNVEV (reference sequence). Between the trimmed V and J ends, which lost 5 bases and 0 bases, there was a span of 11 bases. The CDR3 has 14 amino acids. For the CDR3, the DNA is TGTGCCAGCAGTAAACAGGTACTCTCCTACGAGCAGTACTTC. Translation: CASSKQVLSYEQYF.

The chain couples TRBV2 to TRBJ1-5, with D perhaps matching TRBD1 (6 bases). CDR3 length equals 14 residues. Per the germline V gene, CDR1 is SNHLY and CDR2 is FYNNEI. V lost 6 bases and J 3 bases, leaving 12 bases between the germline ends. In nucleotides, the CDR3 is TGTGCCAGCAGAAAGGGACAAGACAATCAGCCCCAGCATTTT. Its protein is CASRKGQDNQPQHF.

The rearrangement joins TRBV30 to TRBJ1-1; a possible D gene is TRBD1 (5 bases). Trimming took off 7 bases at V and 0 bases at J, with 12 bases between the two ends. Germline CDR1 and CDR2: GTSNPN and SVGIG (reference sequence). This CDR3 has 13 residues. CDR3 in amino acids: CASKTVVNTEAFF. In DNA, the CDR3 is TGTGCCTCCAAGACAGTTGTGAACACTGAAGCTTTCTTT.

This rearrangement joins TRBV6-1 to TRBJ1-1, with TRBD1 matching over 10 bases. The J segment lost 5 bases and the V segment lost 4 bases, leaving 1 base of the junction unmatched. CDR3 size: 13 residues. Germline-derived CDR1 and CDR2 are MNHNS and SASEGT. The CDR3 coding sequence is TGTGCCAGCAGTGCGGACAGGGGGACTGAAGCTTTCTTT. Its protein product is CASSADRGTEAFF.

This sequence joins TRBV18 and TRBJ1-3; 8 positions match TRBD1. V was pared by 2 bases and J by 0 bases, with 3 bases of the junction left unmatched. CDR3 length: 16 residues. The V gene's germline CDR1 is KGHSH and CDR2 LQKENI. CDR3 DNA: TGTGCCAGCTCACCAGGACAGGGTTACTCTGGAAACACCATATATTTT. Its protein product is CASSPGQGYSGNTIYF.

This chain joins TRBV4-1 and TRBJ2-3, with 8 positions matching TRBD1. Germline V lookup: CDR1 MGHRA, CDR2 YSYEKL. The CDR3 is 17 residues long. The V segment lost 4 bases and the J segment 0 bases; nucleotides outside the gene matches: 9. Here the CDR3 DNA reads TGCGCCAGCAGCCCGAACGCAGGGGGCAAGAGCACAGATACGCAGTATTTT. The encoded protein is CASSPNAGGKSTDTQYF.

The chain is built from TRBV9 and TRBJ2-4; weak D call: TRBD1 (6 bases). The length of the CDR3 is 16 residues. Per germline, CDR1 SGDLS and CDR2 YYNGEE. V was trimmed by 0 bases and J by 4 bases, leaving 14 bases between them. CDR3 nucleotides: TGTGCCAGCAGCGTAGATCCAGGGACAATAAAAAACATTCAGTACTTC. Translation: CASSVDPGTIKNIQYF.

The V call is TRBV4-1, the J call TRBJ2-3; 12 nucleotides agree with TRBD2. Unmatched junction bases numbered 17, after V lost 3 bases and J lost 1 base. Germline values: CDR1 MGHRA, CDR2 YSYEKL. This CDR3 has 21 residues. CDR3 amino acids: CASSHPSLRTSGERRTDTQYF. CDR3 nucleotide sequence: TGCGCCAGCAGCCACCCCTCCCTTAGGACTAGCGGGGAAAGACGCACAGATACGCAGTATTTT.

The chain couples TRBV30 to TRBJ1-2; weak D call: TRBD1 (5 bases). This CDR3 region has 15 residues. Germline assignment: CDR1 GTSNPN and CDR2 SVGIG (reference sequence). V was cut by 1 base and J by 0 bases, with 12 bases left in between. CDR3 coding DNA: TGTGCCTGGAGTGGAACAGGAGTAGCTAACTATGGCTACACCTTC. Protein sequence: CAWSGTGVANYGYTF.

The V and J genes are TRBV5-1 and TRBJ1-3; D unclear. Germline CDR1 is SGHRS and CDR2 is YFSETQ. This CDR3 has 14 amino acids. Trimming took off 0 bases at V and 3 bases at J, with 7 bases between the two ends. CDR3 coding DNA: TGCGCCAGCAGCTTGGATTACAGTGGAAACACCATATATTTT. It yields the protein CASSLDYSGNTIYF.

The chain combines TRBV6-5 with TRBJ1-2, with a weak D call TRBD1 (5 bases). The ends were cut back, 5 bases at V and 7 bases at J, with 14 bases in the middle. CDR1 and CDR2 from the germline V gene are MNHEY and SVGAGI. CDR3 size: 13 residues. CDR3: CASSTGVVAGYTF. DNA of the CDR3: TGTGCCAGCAGTACAGGCGTCGTTGCTGGCTACACCTTC.

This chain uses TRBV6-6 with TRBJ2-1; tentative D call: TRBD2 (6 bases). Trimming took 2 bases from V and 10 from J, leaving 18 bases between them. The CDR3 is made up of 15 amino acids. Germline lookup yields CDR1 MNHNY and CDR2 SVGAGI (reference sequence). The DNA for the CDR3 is TGTGCCAGCAGTTACGGGGGGTCCTTGGCCTGGGAGCAGTTCTTC. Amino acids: CASSYGGSLAWEQFF.

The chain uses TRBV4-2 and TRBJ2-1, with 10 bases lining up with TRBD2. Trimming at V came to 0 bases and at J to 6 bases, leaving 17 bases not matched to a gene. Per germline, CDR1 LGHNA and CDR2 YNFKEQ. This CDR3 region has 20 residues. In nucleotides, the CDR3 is TGTGCCAGCAGCCAAGAATTGTCTAGCGGGGGCCTTGTTGCTTTCAATGAGCAGTTCTTC. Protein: CASSQELSSGGLVAFNEQFF.

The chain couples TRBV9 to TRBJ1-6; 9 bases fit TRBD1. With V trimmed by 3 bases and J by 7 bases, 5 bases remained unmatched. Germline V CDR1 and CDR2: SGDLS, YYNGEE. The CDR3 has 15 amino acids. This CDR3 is CASSAGDRVNSPLHF. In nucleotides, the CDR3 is TGTGCCAGCAGCGCCGGGGACAGGGTCAATTCACCCCTCCACTTT.

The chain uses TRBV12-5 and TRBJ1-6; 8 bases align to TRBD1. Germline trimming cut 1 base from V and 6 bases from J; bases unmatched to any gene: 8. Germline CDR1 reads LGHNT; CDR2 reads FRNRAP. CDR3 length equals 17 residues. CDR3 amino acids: CASGLALGQGANSPLHF. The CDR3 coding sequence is TGTGCTAGTGGTTTGGCATTAGGACAGGGTGCTAATTCACCCCTCCACTTT. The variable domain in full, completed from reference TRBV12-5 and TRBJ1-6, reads DARVTQTPRHKVTEMGQEVTMRCQPILGHNTVFWYRQTMMQGLELLAYFRNRAPLDDSGMPKDRFSAEMPDATLATLKIQPSEPRDSAVYFCASGLALGQGANSPLHFGNGTRLTVT.

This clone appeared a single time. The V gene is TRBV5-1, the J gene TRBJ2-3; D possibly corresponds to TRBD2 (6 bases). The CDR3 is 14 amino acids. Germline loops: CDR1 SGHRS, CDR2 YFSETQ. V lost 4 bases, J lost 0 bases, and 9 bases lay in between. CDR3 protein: CASSGGVSTDTQYF. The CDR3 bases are TGCGCCAGCAGCGGCGGGGTAAGCACAGATACGCAGTATTTT.

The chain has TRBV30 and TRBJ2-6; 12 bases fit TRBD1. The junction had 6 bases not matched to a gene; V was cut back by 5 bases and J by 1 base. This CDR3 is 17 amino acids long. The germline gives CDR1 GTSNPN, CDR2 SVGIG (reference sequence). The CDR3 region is CAWWGQGAVSGANVLTF. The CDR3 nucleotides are TGTGCCTGGTGGGGACAGGGGGCAGTTTCTGGGGCCAACGTCCTGACTTTC.

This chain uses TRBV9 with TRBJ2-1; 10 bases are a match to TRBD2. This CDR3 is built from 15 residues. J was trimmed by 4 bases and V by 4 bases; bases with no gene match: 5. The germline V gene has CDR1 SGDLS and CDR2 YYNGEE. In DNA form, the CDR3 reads TGTGCCAGCAGCACCCTAGCGGGAGTGTACAATGAGCAGTTCTTC. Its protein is CASSTLAGVYNEQFF.

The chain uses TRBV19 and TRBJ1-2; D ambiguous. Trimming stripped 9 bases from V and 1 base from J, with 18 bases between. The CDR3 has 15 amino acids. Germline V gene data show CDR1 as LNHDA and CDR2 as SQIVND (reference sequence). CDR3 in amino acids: CASSLQANDNYGYTF. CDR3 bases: TGTGCCAGCTCTCTCCAGGCCAACGATAACTATGGCTACACCTTC.

CDR3 DNA sequence: TGTGCCAGCAGATCCGGACCCGGGAGGGATGAGCAGTTCTTC. Amino acid sequence: CASRSGPGRDEQFF. This sequence joins TRBV6-6 and TRBJ2-1; TRBD2 aligns across 8 bases. The germline gives CDR1 MNHNY, CDR2 SVGAGI (reference sequence). Germline trimming cut 6 bases from V and 8 bases from J; bases unmatched to any gene: 9. The CDR3 is 14 residues long.

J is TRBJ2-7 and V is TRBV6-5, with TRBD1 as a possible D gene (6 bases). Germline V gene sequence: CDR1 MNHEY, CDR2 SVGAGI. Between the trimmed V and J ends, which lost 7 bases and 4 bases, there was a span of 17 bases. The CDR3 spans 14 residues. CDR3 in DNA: TGTGCCAGCACCTTCCCAGGGGCCCGTTACGAGCAGTACTTC. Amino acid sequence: CASTFPGARYEQYF.

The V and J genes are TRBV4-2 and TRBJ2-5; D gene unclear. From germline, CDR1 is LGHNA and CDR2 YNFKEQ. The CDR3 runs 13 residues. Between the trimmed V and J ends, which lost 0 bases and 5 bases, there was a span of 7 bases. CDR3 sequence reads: CASSQDLLETQYF. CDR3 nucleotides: TGTGCCAGCAGCCAAGACCTACTGGAGACCCAGTACTTC.

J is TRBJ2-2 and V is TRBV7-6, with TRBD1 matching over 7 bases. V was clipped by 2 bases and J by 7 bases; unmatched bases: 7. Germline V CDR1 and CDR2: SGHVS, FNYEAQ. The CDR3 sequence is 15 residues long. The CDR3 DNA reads TGTGCCAGCAGCTTAAGAGACAGGGTTGACGGGGAGCTGTTTTTT. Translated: CASSLRDRVDGELFF.